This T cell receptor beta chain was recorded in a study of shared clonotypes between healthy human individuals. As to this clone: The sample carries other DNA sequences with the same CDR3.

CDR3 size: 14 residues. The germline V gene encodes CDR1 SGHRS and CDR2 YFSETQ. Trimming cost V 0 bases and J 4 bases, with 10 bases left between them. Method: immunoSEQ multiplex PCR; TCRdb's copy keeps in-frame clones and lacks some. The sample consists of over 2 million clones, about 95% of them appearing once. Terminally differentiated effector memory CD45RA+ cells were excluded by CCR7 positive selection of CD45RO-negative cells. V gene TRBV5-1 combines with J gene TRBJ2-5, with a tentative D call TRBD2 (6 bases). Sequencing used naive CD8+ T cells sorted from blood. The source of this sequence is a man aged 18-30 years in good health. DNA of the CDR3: TGCGCCAGCAGCTTGGAGGAGGGGAGAGAGACCCAGTACTTC. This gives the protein CASSLEEGRETQYF.